The rows below give T cell receptor beta chains drawn from one sample of a study of cytomegalovirus exposure and HLA in healthy donors. This table comes from immunoSEQ multiplex PCR, and its TCRdb copy is limited to in-frame clones, with some not included. The table has around 86,000 clones, around 93% seen once. The sample comprised PBMCs. All receptors derive from a woman under 40 in good health and CMV-seropositive. Each CDR3 is given with its conserved first and last residue.

J: TRBJ1-2
V: TRBV7-9
length: 17
CDR3: CASSQSGKPGQGRGYTF

J: TRBJ1-2
V: TRBV30
length: 12
CDR3: CAWSTGSNGYTF

J: TRBJ1-2
V: TRBV4-3
length: 16
CDR3: CASSQDQGRTNYGYTF

J: TRBJ2-7
V: TRBV5-1
length: 13
CDR3: CASSARTGYEQYF

J: TRBJ2-3
V: TRBV9
length: 14
CDR3: CASSPGQGADTQYF

J: TRBJ2-3
V: TRBV5-1
length: 15
CDR3: CASSLGHLGPDTQYF

J: TRBJ1-1
V: TRBV18
length: 17
CDR3: CASSPRDRGGMNTEAFF

J: TRBJ2-3
V: TRBV28
length: 16
CDR3: CASSPIWEKTTDTQYF

J: TRBJ2-2
V: TRBV11-2
length: 15
CDR3: CASSLTGQELLELFF

J: TRBJ1-1
V: TRBV9
length: 13
CDR3: CASSGLLNTEAFF

J: TRBJ1-1
V: TRBV11-2
length: 13
CDR3: CASSLYQGRWAFF

J: TRBJ2-7
V: TRBV27
length: 15
CDR3: CASSKKLAVPGEQYF

J: TRBJ1-2
V: TRBV4-3
length: 16
CDR3: CASSQGSGQGVYGYTF

J: TRBJ2-7
V: TRBV4-1
length: 15
CDR3: CASSQVGQGDYEQYF

J: TRBJ2-3
V: TRBV28
length: 16
CDR3: CASSFVLARLTDTQYF

J: TRBJ2-1
V: TRBV5-4
length: 16
CDR3: CASSIARTGHSNEQFF

J: TRBJ2-1
V: TRBV6-5
length: 12
CDR3: CAAGTGKNEQFF

J: TRBJ2-5
V: TRBV7-3
length: 16
CDR3: CASSLGPSGLQETQYF

J: TRBJ2-1
V: TRBV5-4
length: 15
CDR3: CASSDAGTRYNEQFF

J: TRBJ2-3
V: TRBV7-9
length: 16
CDR3: CASSQRDRESTDTQYF

J: TRBJ2-1
V: TRBV5-6
length: 13
CDR3: CASSLGTGGNKFF

J: TRBJ2-3
V: TRBV29-1
length: 13
CDR3: CSVERERADTQYF

J: TRBJ2-7
V: TRBV2
length: 13
CDR3: CASTRRRSYEQYF

J: TRBJ2-2
V: TRBV10-3
length: 15
CDR3: CAISYGAGETGELFF

J: TRBJ2-7
V: TRBV5-4
length: 15
CDR3: CASSLGTSGPYEQYF

J: TRBJ1-2
V: TRBV19
length: 13
CDR3: CASSTDRGDGYTF

J: TRBJ2-7
V: TRBV5-5
length: 15
CDR3: CASSLSGQGAYEQYF

J: TRBJ1-5
V: TRBV27
length: 15
CDR3: CASSSRGTGNQPQHF

J: TRBJ1-1
V: TRBV11-2
length: 16
CDR3: CASRTGTANLNTEAFF

J: TRBJ2-7
V: TRBV6-6
length: 15
CDR3: CASSSRQGGSYEQYF

J: TRBJ1-1
V: TRBV29-1
length: 12
CDR3: CSAGGASTEAFF

J: TRBJ2-5
V: TRBV6-5
length: 14
CDR3: CASSYGEVQETQYF

J: TRBJ1-2
V: TRBV6-5
length: 12
CDR3: CASTGVGYGYTF

J: TRBJ2-7
V: TRBV28
length: 18
CDR3: CASSTSRGQGGFDYEQYF

J: TRBJ1-2
V: TRBV9
length: 15
CDR3: CASSPDSRVMGGYTF

J: TRBJ2-1
V: TRBV5-1
length: 15
CDR3: CASSLVIGQSDEQFF

J: TRBJ2-7
V: TRBV7-8
length: 21
CDR3: CASSLGTGTGDSGTPWYEQYF

J: TRBJ2-7
V: TRBV25-1
length: 15
CDR3: CASSETGGLLYEQYF

J: TRBJ1-2
V: TRBV28
length: 15
CDR3: CASSFIGHTDVGYTF

J: TRBJ1-2
V: TRBV28
length: 13
CDR3: CASSLPQMYGYTF

J: TRBJ2-5
V: TRBV5-4
length: 16
CDR3: CASSRGTGGGEETQYF

J: TRBJ1-2
V: TRBV6-6
length: 12
CDR3: CASKGQGSGYTF

J: TRBJ2-7
V: TRBV7-8
length: 17
CDR3: CASSLMLFAESGGEQYF

J: TRBJ2-1
V: TRBV9
length: 16
CDR3: CASSVRSGTAYNEQFF

J: TRBJ2-5
V: TRBV4-1
length: 16
CDR3: CASSLGPTGIQETQYF

J: TRBJ1-1
V: TRBV28
length: 13
CDR3: CASSFPLVSEAFF

J: TRBJ2-5
V: TRBV6-1
length: 14
CDR3: CASIGDFNIETQYF

J: TRBJ2-5
V: TRBV2
length: 17
CDR3: CVRGGLAGEGVWETQYF

J: TRBJ2-1
V: TRBV9
length: 16
CDR3: CASSVGGTSGDLEQFF

J: TRBJ2-2
V: TRBV11-3
length: 12
CDR3: CASKSLAGELFF

J: TRBJ2-1
V: TRBV30
length: 16
CDR3: CAWSVPTGGPNNEQFF

J: TRBJ2-4
V: TRBV19
length: 15
CDR3: CASSSLAGGGNIQYF

J: TRBJ1-1
V: TRBV30
length: 13
CDR3: CAWSVLRGTEAFF

J: TRBJ2-2
V: TRBV7-9
length: 19
CDR3: CASSVWTSGRASDTGELFF

J: TRBJ2-2
V: TRBV19
length: 16
CDR3: CASSTGQGANTGELFF

J: TRBJ1-1
V: TRBV18
length: 14
CDR3: CASSPLAMNTEAFF